The next 8 T cell receptor beta chains were all read from a single sample in a study of blood T cell repertoires in COVID-19. The protocol was immunoSEQ multiplex PCR, while the TCRdb copy is restricted to in-frame clones and leaves out a portion. This sample has around 160,000 clones; about 84% occur once, and the top ten carry about an eighth. Material: peripheral blood. These receptors all come from a man between 60 and 75 years old with active or convalescent COVID-19.

This clone was picked up one time. The rearrangement links TRBV28 to TRBJ1-1, with 7 bases fitting TRBD1. The CDR3 extends over 11 amino acids. Germline CDR1 is MDHEN and CDR2 is SYDVKM. The junction had 3 bases not matched to a gene; V was cut back by 6 bases and J by 8 bases. For the CDR3, the DNA is TGTGCCAGCAGGGGGACAGCAGAAGCTTTCTTT. Translated: CASRGTAEAFF.

The chain is built from TRBV6-4 and TRBJ2-3; TRBD2 is a possible D gene (6 bases). The CDR3 runs 16 residues. CDR1 MRHNA and CDR2 SNTAGT come from the germline V gene. Trimming removed 6 bases at V and 4 bases at J, with 20 bases between. CDR3 loop: CASSTKTNGLPDTQYF. The CDR3 nucleotides read TGTGCCAGCAGCACAAAAACGAATGGACTACCAGATACGCAGTATTTT.

V and J are TRBV7-2 and TRBJ1-2; TRBD1 matches 7 bases. J was trimmed by 8 bases and V by 3 bases; bases with no gene match: 9. Germline V gene data show CDR1 as SGHTA and CDR2 as FQGNSA. The CDR3 spans 14 residues. CDR3 residues: CASSFYGQADGYTF. In DNA form, the CDR3 reads TGTGCCAGCAGCTTTTATGGACAGGCAGACGGCTACACCTTC.

This clone turned up a few times. At the DNA level, this CDR3 is encoded by other sequences in the same sample as well. The chain uses TRBV5-1 and TRBJ1-1; TRBD1 might be the D (6 bases). This CDR3 has 13 amino acids. V was cut by 4 bases and J by 1 base, with 8 bases left in between. In germline, CDR1 is SGHRS, CDR2 YFSETQ. CDR3 bases: TGCGCCAGCAGCCCGACAGGGAACACTGAAGCTTTCTTT. Translation: CASSPTGNTEAFF.

This chain uses TRBV7-3 with TRBJ2-1; D call uncertain. CDR3 length: 14 amino acids. CDR1 and CDR2 from the germline V gene are SGHTA and FQGTGA. The V end lost 5 bases, the J end lost 2 bases, and 10 bases lay between the germline ends. CDR3 sequence: CASSPSPTYNEQFF. In DNA, the CDR3 is TGTGCCAGCAGCCCGAGCCCTACCTACAATGAGCAGTTCTTC.

The V gene is TRBV9, the J gene TRBJ2-1, with 12 bases matching TRBD1. CDR3 length equals 18 residues. Per germline, CDR1 SGDLS and CDR2 YYNGEE. Trimming at V came to 3 bases and at J to 0 bases, leaving 7 bases not matched to a gene. This chain's CDR3 is CASSEGQGARDSYNEQFF. The CDR3 bases are TGTGCCAGCAGCGAGGGACAGGGGGCGAGAGACTCCTACAATGAGCAGTTCTTC.

The chain links TRBV2 to TRBJ1-1, with 8 bases aligning to TRBD1. V lost 8 bases, J lost 9 bases, and 11 bases stayed unmatched. Looked up from germline, CDR1 is SNHLY and CDR2 is FYNNEI. This CDR3 is 13 amino acids long. The CDR3 here is CASLLDRVDKAFF. CDR3 nucleotide sequence: TGTGCCAGCCTTTTGGACAGGGTGGATAAAGCTTTCTTT.

This rearrangement joins TRBV11-1 to TRBJ1-2; D gene uncertain. The CDR3 sequence is 12 residues long. The germline V gene encodes CDR1 SGHAT and CDR2 FQDESV (reference sequence). V lost 2 bases and J lost 10, with 11 bases in between. This CDR3 is CASSLITGLYTF. DNA of the CDR3: TGTGCCAGCAGCTTAATCACGGGTCTCTACACCTTC.